Shown below are 15 T cell receptor beta chains from a single sample sequenced in a study of T cell responses to AZD1222 COVID-19 vaccine. Some clones are missing from TCRdb's copy, which holds only in-frame ones; the method was immunoSEQ multiplex PCR. The repertoire has 95,000 to 150,000 clones, about nine tenths of them found once; the top ten carry 6% to 9%. Sample: peripheral blood, taken 28 days after the second AZD1222 dose. These receptor sequences come from an adult who received the AZD1222 COVID-19 vaccine.

With regard to this clone: At one of its ends the junction is not consistent with the germline gene, which may arise from a read error. The chain joins TRBV11-2 to TRBJ2-7; maybe TRBD1 (6 bases). The germline CDR1 and CDR2 sequences are SGHAT and FQNNGV. The CDR3 is made up of 14 amino acids. For the CDR3, the DNA is TGTGCCAGCAGCGTAGAAGGACAGACCTACGAGCAGTACTTC. Its protein is CASSVEGQTYEQYF.

The J gene is TRBJ2-1, the V gene TRBV10-1; 8 bases match TRBD1. CDR3 length: 15 residues. Losses at the gene ends were 7 bases for V and 6 bases for J; bases not matched to a gene: 11. CDR1 and CDR2 from the germline V gene are WNHNN and SYGVQD (reference sequence). The DNA of the CDR3 is TGCGCCAGCAATCCCCCGGGACAGGTGTGCAATGAGCAGTTCTTC. This gives the protein CASNPPGQVCNEQFF.

This sequence joins TRBV20-1 and TRBJ2-2, with D perhaps TRBD2 (6 bases). Looked up from germline, CDR1 is DFQATT and CDR2 is SNEGSKA (reference sequence). V was clipped by 3 bases and J by 3 bases, with 11 bases between them. The CDR3 totals 14 residues. The CDR3 sequence is CSASLERDTGELFF. The CDR3 DNA reads TGCAGTGCTAGTCTAGAGCGGGACACCGGGGAGCTGTTTTTT.

V usage is TRBV27 and J usage is TRBJ2-7, with D perhaps matching TRBD1 (6 bases). This CDR3 region has 14 residues. Per germline, CDR1 MNHEY and CDR2 SMNVEV (reference sequence). V lost 4 bases to trimming and J lost 4 bases, with 14 bases between them. The CDR3 DNA reads as TGTGCCAGCAGTTCTGACAGGTCTAGGTACGAGCAGTACTTC. Translation gives CASSSDRSRYEQYF.

The chain recombines TRBV27 with TRBJ1-2; 8 nucleotides agree with TRBD1. Germline CDR1 and CDR2: MNHEY and SMNVEV (reference sequence). This CDR3 is built from 14 residues. Trimming removed 3 bases from V and 4 bases from J; junction bases left unmatched: 4. The CDR3 DNA follows: TGTGCCAGCAGTTTCCGGGACAGGAGCTATGGCTACACCTTC. The encoded protein is CASSFRDRSYGYTF.

This chain connects TRBV4-2 to TRBJ2-5; 10 bases agree with TRBD1. After removal of 2 bases from V and 3 bases from J, the junction contained 6 bases not matched to a gene. This CDR3 is 16 amino acids long. Germline loops: CDR1 LGHNA, CDR2 YNFKEQ. CDR3 protein: CASSQKTGGAEETQYF. Written as DNA, the CDR3 is TGTGCCAGCAGCCAAAAGACAGGGGGCGCCGAAGAGACCCAGTACTTC.

The chain couples TRBV7-2 to TRBJ2-7; 12 bases align to TRBD2. The CDR3 loop spans 15 amino acids. Germline V gives CDR1 SGHTA, CDR2 FQGNSA. The junction had 7 bases not matched to a gene; V was cut back by 3 bases and J by 7 bases. Here the CDR3 DNA reads TGTGCCAGCAGCTTTTTCGCGCTAGCGGGGGGGGAGCAGTACTTC. Translated: CASSFFALAGGEQYF.

This clone was seen a single time. The chain recombines TRBV11-2 with TRBJ1-6; D gene uncertain. Germline values: CDR1 SGHAT, CDR2 FQNNGV. The CDR3 extends over 13 amino acids. The V end was cut by 4 bases, the J end by 8 bases, with 9 bases between. CDR3 nucleotides: TGTGCCAGCAGCTGGGGATCGGATTCACCCCTCCACTTT. This sequence encodes CASSWGSDSPLHF.

The chain combines TRBV7-2 with TRBJ2-7; D might be TRBD2 (7 bases). The CDR3 has 14 amino acids. CDR1 is SGHTA and CDR2 is FQGNSA in the germline V gene. V lost 5 bases and J 4 bases, leaving 15 bases between the germline ends. The CDR3 protein is CASSPGRGGYEQYF. The CDR3 DNA follows: TGTGCCAGCAGCCCGGGGAGGGGGGGTTACGAGCAGTACTTC.

The rearrangement uses TRBV14 and TRBJ2-2; perhaps D is TRBD1 or TRBD2 (6 bases each). The V end was cut by 5 bases, the J end by 5 bases, with 12 bases between. CDR3 size: 14 residues. The germline V gene encodes CDR1 SGHDN and CDR2 FVKESK. This CDR3 reads CASSFRGLTGELFF. The CDR3 DNA reads TGTGCCAGCAGCTTCAGGGGACTGACCGGGGAGCTGTTTTTT.

The chain joins TRBV7-2 to TRBJ2-2; 10 nucleotides align to TRBD1. J gave up 4 bases and V 5 bases, and 10 bases lay outside the gene matches. The CDR3 consists of 17 residues. Per the germline V gene, CDR1 is SGHTA and CDR2 is FQGNSA. This chain's CDR3 is CASSTSPGQGFTGELFF. The CDR3 DNA follows: TGTGCCAGCAGCACCTCTCCGGGACAGGGGTTCACCGGGGAGCTGTTTTTT.

The genes are TRBV2 and TRBJ1-2, with unresolved D. From germline, CDR1 is SNHLY and CDR2 FYNNEI. The CDR3 is made up of 13 amino acids. The ends were cut back, 6 bases at V and 0 bases at J, with 8 bases in the middle. The CDR3 spells CASRRAPNYGYTF. The CDR3, as DNA: TGTGCCAGCAGGAGAGCTCCTAACTATGGCTACACCTTC.

The rearrangement links TRBV10-3 to TRBJ1-1; D is perhaps TRBD1 (5 bases). The CDR3 runs 14 residues. Per the germline V gene, CDR1 is ENHRY and CDR2 is SYGVKD. Trimming shortened V by 4 bases and J by 4 bases, and 13 bases separated the two germline ends. CDR3 in amino acids: CAISVQGGGTEAFF. CDR3 coding DNA: TGTGCCATCAGTGTGCAGGGCGGCGGCACTGAAGCTTTCTTT.

This clone has just one count. V usage is TRBV28 and J usage is TRBJ2-5, with a possible D match to TRBD1 (8 bases). The V gene's germline CDR1 is MDHEN and CDR2 SYDVKM. The V end was cut by 3 bases, the J end by 3 bases, with 20 bases between. This CDR3 is built from 17 residues. CDR3 sequence: CASSLPPGGGGKETQYF. The CDR3 DNA sequence: TGTGCCAGCAGTTTGCCCCCAGGGGGCGGGGGAAAAGAGACCCAGTACTTC.

CDR3 sequence reads: CASSVDDRPTNEKLFF. The CDR3 region has the DNA TGTGCCAGCAGCGTAGATGACAGGCCAACTAATGAAAAACTGTTTTTT. The rearrangement links TRBV9 to TRBJ1-4, with D possibly matching TRBD1 (6 bases). V lost 0 bases and J lost 0, with 9 bases in between. The CDR3 is 16 amino acids. Germline values: CDR1 SGDLS, CDR2 YYNGEE.